These 17 T cell receptor beta chains originate from one sample sequenced in a study of beta chain features in type 1 diabetes. The isolated RNA, all of it, was reverse transcribed, so expressed TCRB transcripts were what got sequenced. The repertoire was sequenced with immunoSEQ multiplex PCR; TCRdb's copy has only in-frame clones and lacks some. The sample holds 200,000 to 250,000 clones, more than 65% seen once. Input material: naive CD4+ T cells from blood. The receptors were sampled from a man under 40 in good health.

The CDR3 reads CAWTGLLPTGELFF. The CDR3 nucleotides are TGTGCCTGGACGGGACTGCTCCCAACCGGGGAGCTGTTTTTT. V and J are TRBV30 and TRBJ2-2; tentatively, D is TRBD2 (6 bases). Between the trimmed V and J ends, which lost 4 bases and 5 bases, there was a span of 14 bases. Germline V CDR1 and CDR2: GTSNPN, SVGIG (reference sequence). The CDR3 sequence is 14 residues long.

V is TRBV2 and J is TRBJ2-4; D might be TRBD1 or TRBD2, each matching 5 bases. This CDR3 region has 15 residues. Trimming left V 11 bases short and J 0 bases short, with 17 bases between. Germline CDR1 is SNHLY and CDR2 is FYNNEI. The CDR3 region has the DNA TGTGCCTCCACCGGGACGTCAAAAGCCAAAAACATTCAGTACTTC. It encodes CASTGTSKAKNIQYF. The full variable domain, completed using reference TRBV2 and TRBJ2-4, is EPEVTQTPSHQVTQMGQEVILRCVPISNHLYFYWYRQILGQKVEFLVSFYNNEISEKSEIFDDQFSVERPDGSNFTLKIRSTKLEDSAMYFCASTGTSKAKNIQYFGAGTRLSVL.

This clone turned up a few times. V gene TRBV7-9 combines with J gene TRBJ2-7; the match to TRBD2 covers 9 bases. Trimming cost V 5 bases and J 1 base; bases outside gene matches: 6. This CDR3 contains 15 residues. CDR1 is SEHNR, CDR2 FQNEAQ, per germline (reference sequence). CDR3 residues: CASSRTSGGSYEQYF. CDR3 nucleotide sequence: TGTGCCAGCAGCAGAACCAGCGGGGGGTCCTACGAGCAGTACTTC.

Concerning this clone: The identical CDR3 is also encoded by other nucleotide sequences in the sample. The chain couples TRBV30 to TRBJ2-5, with unresolved D. The germline gives CDR1 GTSNPN, CDR2 SVGIG (reference sequence). V was clipped by 0 bases and J by 4 bases, with 3 bases between them. The CDR3 extends over 11 amino acids. CDR3 protein: CAWSVAETQYF. CDR3 DNA: TGTGCCTGGAGTGTAGCAGAGACCCAGTACTTC.

J is TRBJ2-2 and V is TRBV29-1; 9 nucleotides line up with TRBD1. J lost 6 bases, V lost 6 bases, and 5 bases had no gene match. Germline CDR1 is SQVTM and CDR2 is ANQGSEA. CDR3 length: 13 amino acids. The CDR3 spells CSVARDRAGELFF. CDR3 DNA: TGCAGCGTAGCCCGGGACAGGGCCGGGGAGCTGTTTTTT.

CDR3 residues: CASLSSGDSYEQYF. The CDR3 bases are TGTGCCAGCCTTTCTAGCGGGGACTCCTACGAGCAGTACTTC. This chain connects TRBV28 to TRBJ2-7; 9 nucleotides line up with TRBD2. The CDR3 loop spans 14 amino acids. Looked up from germline, CDR1 is MDHEN and CDR2 is SYDVKM. V lost 8 bases to trimming and J lost 0 bases; unmatched junction nucleotides: 5.

This rearrangement joins TRBV9 to TRBJ2-5, with D possibly matching TRBD2 (5 bases). CDR1 and CDR2 from the germline V gene are SGDLS and YYNGEE. Trimming shortened V by 0 bases and J by 0 bases, and 6 bases separated the two germline ends. CDR3 size: 14 residues. CDR3 amino acids: CASSVGRDQETQYF. The CDR3 nucleotides read TGTGCCAGCAGCGTAGGGCGGGACCAAGAGACCCAGTACTTC. The full variable domain, rest sourced from reference TRBV9 and TRBJ2-5, is DSGVTQTPKHLITATGQRVTLRCSPRSGDLSVYWYQQSLDQGLQFLIQYYNGEERAKGNILERFSAQQFPDLHSELNLSSLELGDSALYFCASSVGRDQETQYFGPGTRLLVL.

This chain uses TRBV29-1 with TRBJ2-2; TRBD1 aligns across 8 bases. The germline V gene encodes CDR1 SQVTM and CDR2 ANQGSEA. V shed 7 bases and J 7 bases; nucleotides not matched to a gene: 8. This CDR3 spans 13 amino acids. The CDR3 DNA follows: TGCAGCGCCGACGGACAGGGCGTCGGGGAGCTGTTTTTT. This encodes CSADGQGVGELFF.

This clone was picked up a small number of times. This chain uses TRBV30 with TRBJ2-2, with 9 positions matching TRBD1. The V segment lost 5 bases and the J segment 6 bases; nucleotides outside the gene matches: 4. The germline V gene has CDR1 GTSNPN and CDR2 SVGIG (reference sequence). CDR3 length equals 13 residues. The CDR3 bases are TGTGCCTGGGGGACAGGGATCCCCGGGGAGCTGTTTTTT. Amino acid sequence: CAWGTGIPGELFF.

The gene calls are TRBV18 and TRBJ2-6; TRBD1 agrees at 7 bases. J was trimmed by 2 bases and V by 6 bases; bases with no gene match: 1. From germline, CDR1 is KGHSH and CDR2 LQKENI. This CDR3 contains 14 residues. CDR3 protein: CASSQGAGANVLTF. The CDR3 nucleotides are TGTGCCAGCTCCCAGGGGGCTGGGGCCAACGTCCTGACTTTC.

The V call is TRBV30, the J call TRBJ1-4; D unclear. Trimming removed 1 base from V and 0 bases from J, with 6 bases in between. Germline CDR1 GTSNPN, CDR2 SVGIG (reference sequence). This CDR3 contains 14 residues. CDR3 DNA sequence: TGTGCCTGGAGTGATTTAGCAACTAATGAAAAACTGTTTTTT. Translation gives CAWSDLATNEKLFF.

This chain connects TRBV4-1 to TRBJ2-4; D possibly uses TRBD1 or TRBD2 (6 bases each). The CDR3 sequence is 13 residues long. Looked up from germline, CDR1 is MGHRA and CDR2 is YSYEKL. Trimming removed 2 bases from V and 8 bases from J, with 10 bases in between. CDR3 coding DNA: TGCGCCAGCAGCCAACCTAGGGGGGACATTCAGTACTTC. This encodes CASSQPRGDIQYF.

The gene calls are TRBV30 and TRBJ2-1; the D gene is possibly TRBD2 (6 bases). The CDR3 has 16 residues. The germline V gene encodes CDR1 GTSNPN and CDR2 SVGIG (reference sequence). The ends were cut back, 0 bases at V and 2 bases at J, with 14 bases in the middle. The CDR3 DNA sequence: TGTGCCTGGAGTGTACGGGGACTTAGGACCTACAATGAGCAGTTCTTC. This gives the protein CAWSVRGLRTYNEQFF.

This sequence joins TRBV15 and TRBJ1-5; a possible D gene is TRBD1 (6 bases). V shed 5 bases and J shed 1 base, with 21 bases lying between them. The CDR3 is made up of 18 amino acids. Looked up from germline, CDR1 is LNHNV and CDR2 is YYDKDF (reference sequence). DNA of the CDR3: TGTGCCACCAGCGCGCGAACGACAGGACGTGGGAGCAATCAGCCCCAGCATTTT. It specifies CATSARTTGRGSNQPQHF.

The rearrangement uses TRBV10-3 and TRBJ2-5; 7 bases agree with TRBD1. Germline CDR1 reads ENHRY; CDR2 reads SYGVKD. V gave up 6 bases and J gave up 2 bases; unmatched junction bases: 3. The CDR3 is made up of 13 amino acids. This chain's CDR3 is CAIRGQEQETQYF. The CDR3 DNA sequence: TGTGCCATCAGAGGACAGGAACAAGAGACCCAGTACTTC.

This chain joins TRBV7-9 and TRBJ1-2, with 8 bases identical to TRBD1. J was trimmed by 4 bases and V by 4 bases; bases with no gene match: 5. This CDR3 comprises 14 residues. Germline V gene sequence: CDR1 SEHNR, CDR2 FQNEAQ (reference sequence). The CDR3, as DNA: TGTGCCAGCAGCTGGACAGGGTTTAGCTATGGCTACACCTTC. Protein product: CASSWTGFSYGYTF.

This rearrangement joins TRBV13 to TRBJ2-7, with no clear D. The CDR3 totals 15 residues. Germline V CDR1 and CDR2: PRHDT, FYEKMQ (reference sequence). V gave up 5 bases and J gave up 5 bases, with 19 bases separating them. CDR3 nucleotides: TGTGCCAGCAGCAGGGTCGGCCAAGATCCCCACGAGCAGTACTTC. Translated, it gives CASSRVGQDPHEQYF.